This entry lists 8 T cell receptor beta chains sequenced from one sample in a study of CD8 T cells in Susac syndrome. Random hexamers were used to reverse transcribe 0.5 to 1 ug of RNA. TCRdb used MiXCR to reprocess the immunoSEQ multiplex PCR reads, holding one entry per CDR3 protein. The table records about 120,000 distinct CDR3 sequences, about 93% of them present only once. Sequencing was carried out using CD4+ T cells from PBMCs. The receptors stem from a human donor in good health.

The chain recombines TRBV4-3 with TRBJ2-2; D remains ambiguous. This CDR3 comprises 17 residues. The V end was cut by 5 bases, the J end by 3 bases, with 19 bases between. Germline V gene sequence: CDR1 LGHNA, CDR2 YSLEER. In DNA, the CDR3 is TGCGCCAGCAGCAACCAAGCTTTCGCAGAGGACACCGGGGAGCTGTTTTTT. Residues: CASSNQAFAEDTGELFF.

V gene TRBV10-3 combines with J gene TRBJ1-1; TRBD1 aligns across 10 bases. From germline, CDR1 is ENHRY and CDR2 SYGVKD. V shed 9 bases and J 4 bases; nucleotides not matched to a gene: 11. There are 15 residues in the CDR3. CDR3 in amino acids: CAIKGQGRGSTEAFF. The CDR3 DNA follows: TGTGCCATTAAGGGACAGGGGAGGGGGAGCACTGAAGCTTTCTTT.

This rearrangement joins TRBV5-1 to TRBJ1-2; TRBD1 is a possible D gene (5 bases). V was cut by 2 bases and J by 7 bases, with 12 bases left in between. The CDR3 spans 13 residues. The germline gives CDR1 SGHRS, CDR2 YFSETQ. The CDR3 nucleotides are TGCGCCAGCAGCTTCGGAGGACAAACTGGCTACACCTTC. It translates to CASSFGGQTGYTF.

The J gene is TRBJ1-1, the V gene TRBV6-2 or TRBV6-3; 7 positions match TRBD1. The CDR3 is 14 residues long. Per germline, CDR1 MNHEY and CDR2 SVGEGT. Losses at the gene ends were 5 bases for V and 4 bases for J; bases not matched to a gene: 7. In DNA form, the CDR3 reads TGTGCCAGCAGTGTCGACAGGGTGAGCACTGAAGCTTTCTTT. This codes for CASSVDRVSTEAFF.

The J gene is TRBJ1-1, the V gene TRBV7-3; possibly TRBD1 for D (6 bases). The length of the CDR3 is 16 residues. V lost 3 bases, J lost 3 bases, and 17 bases lay in between. Germline CDR1 reads SGHTA; CDR2 reads FQGTGA. The CDR3 nucleotides are TGTGCCAGCAGCTTGGAGTCCACAGGGCCGTACACTGAAGCTTTCTTT. Its translation is CASSLESTGPYTEAFF.

The chain carries TRBV12-3 or TRBV12-4 and TRBJ2-7, with D tentatively TRBD2 (6 bases). Trimming stripped 5 bases from V and 1 base from J, with 12 bases between. The CDR3 length is 14 residues. The CDR3 region has the DNA TGTGCCAGCAGTGGGGACTTTCCGTCCTACGAGCAGTACTTC. This codes for CASSGDFPSYEQYF.

The chain recombines TRBV6-2 or TRBV6-3 with TRBJ2-2; D might be TRBD1 or TRBD2, each matching 5 bases. From germline, CDR1 is MNHEY and CDR2 SVGEGT. This CDR3 spans 15 amino acids. V dropped 8 bases and J dropped 0 bases, with 13 bases sitting between them. The DNA of the CDR3 is TGTGCCAGCGGGAGAGAGACAGCGAACACCGGGGAGCTGTTTTTT. Its translation is CASGRETANTGELFF.

This clonotype was detected only once. The gene calls are TRBV20-1 and TRBJ2-5, with 7 positions matching TRBD2. The CDR3 extends over 15 amino acids. CDR1 is DFQATT, CDR2 SNEGSKA, per germline (reference sequence). Germline trimming cut 0 bases from V and 4 bases from J; bases unmatched to any gene: 8. CDR3 nucleotide sequence: TGCAGTGCTAGAGATGGGAGGGCTCCAGGAGAGACCCAGTACTTC. It yields the protein CSARDGRAPGETQYF.